Below, one T cell receptor (beta chain) is given with its context. This clone has a single count. Which antigen it targets is not known. Base qualities are not provided; no much larger clone lies one nucleotide away. The source of the sample is a study of Ad26.COV2.S vaccination and SARS-CoV-2 variants (TCRdb year 2021). With regard to the full study: Vaccine-arm donors were drawn from COV1001, a multicentre, randomized, double-blind, placebo-controlled phase I-IIa trial of Ad26.COV2.S in healthy adults. A total of approximately 32 samples were included in the TCR-sequenced set, comprising 19 Ad26.COV2.S vaccine recipients, 5 placebo recipients and 8 SARS-CoV-2 convalescent individuals. Ad26.COV2.S was administered intramuscularly at a dose of 5x10^10 or 1x10^11 viral particles, either as one shot or as two shots given 56 days apart. Blinding of investigators to trial group allocation was maintained during experiments and outcome assessment. The specificity and breadth of SARS-CoV-2-reactive T cell receptors after Ad26.COV2.S vaccination were assessed by TCRbeta repertoire sequencing. Participants in the trial were split at random into five groups of five each, receiving low-dose or high-dose Ad26.COV2.S once or twice, or else placebo on both occasions.

The immunoSEQ Assay was the method used to sequence TCRbeta CDR3 regions. After extraction, genomic DNA underwent amplification by bias-controlled multiplex PCR, followed by high-throughput sequencing. The original methods were these. To quantify the absolute abundance of every unique TCRbeta CDR3 region, sequences were collapsed and filtered. T cell fraction was estimated by normalizing TCRbeta template counts to usable DNA, which was measured by amplifying reference genes present in all nucleated cells. Repertoire TCRs were annotated as SARS-CoV-2-specific by exact matching of V gene, CDR3 amino acid sequence and J gene to a known reactive TCR set. The reference SARS-CoV-2 TCR set came from MIRA and was filtered for enrichment in COVID-19-positive ImmuneCODE repertoires, removing public or cross-reactive TCRs. Drawing on the MIRA antigens, annotated TCRs were analysed further at the level of specific ORF or position within ORF. Depth was the summed frequency of annotated unique rearrangements, while breadth was defined as annotated unique rearrangements over total unique productive rearrangements. Two-sided Wilcoxon rank-sum tests were used to compare TCR breadth between groups. Entries here come from immuneACCESS through TCRdb and include only in-frame sequences with V and J called. Some clones fail to appear in such tables; in the studies checked, an unresolved V gene covers under half of the shortfall, and the cause of the remainder is unknown. The DNA was the basis for D and trimming; V, J and clone size are from that table. The sample profile shows more than 300,000 clones; 80% to 90% of them were found once. Approximately 4.5% of the sample is taken by the ten largest.

The CDR3, cysteine through phenylalanine, is 14 amino acids long. Only the CDR3 DNA is retained, 42 bases long and in frame from the first base. From the germline V gene, CDR1 is SGHRS and CDR2 is YFSETQ. V gives up 4 bases and J gives up 0 bases, and the segment between their germline ends measures 8 bases. Results and caveats for the whole study, not just this receptor: The study was not powered for comparison of responses between vaccine doses or regimens. After vaccination, spike-specific CD8+ and CD4+ T cell responses were reported to show substantial breadth. Compared with placebo recipients, Ad26.COV2.S recipients showed higher spike-specific TCR breadth (P = 0.0014). Non-spike TCR breadth was comparable between vaccine and placebo recipients, consistent with the vaccine containing only spike. The authors noted that total T cell responses may have been underestimated by the TCR breadth and depth analyses.

The treatment or condition label, as the study defines it: roughly 19 received Ad26.COV2.S at low or high dose, single or two shots; roughly five received placebo; per-sample allocation not given. Repertoires of vaccine and placebo recipients were sequenced from samples taken on day 63 after the first injection. In Cohort 1b, roughly 26 adults aged 18-55 years were enrolled at a single site in Boston, USA, between 29 July and 7 August 2020. Ad26.COV2.S was a replication-incompetent adenovirus type 26 vector that expressed a prefusion-stabilized SARS-CoV-2 spike protein derived from the original Wuhan strain.

The chain is encoded by TRBV5-1 joined to TRBJ2-1; no D gene call is confident. This sequence was found in a person aged 18 to 65 who received the Ad26.COV2.S COVID-19 vaccine or a placebo. The sequencing here drew on peripheral blood, taken in a trial of Ad26.COV2.S vaccine versus placebo. At the DNA level, the sequence is TGCGCCAGCAGCGGCAGCACCTCCTACAATGAGCAGTTCTTC. It is translated as CASSGSTSYNEQFF.